The 17 T cell receptor beta chains presented below share a single source sample, sequenced in a study of blood T cells in healthy people across ages. With a J-beta primer mix and a sample-barcoded 5' primer, a second PCR ran about 7 to 11 cycles. Each CDR3 protein gets one entry after TCRdb re-called the 5' RACE reads with MiXCR. The sample records some 1.5 million distinct CDR3 sequences, 28% being singletons. The sequenced material came from blood. These receptors all come from a woman aged 25 to 45 in good health.

The rearrangement joins TRBV7-2 to TRBJ2-3; D uncertain. The germline CDR1 and CDR2 sequences are SGHTA and FQGNSA. V was shortened by 5 bases and J by 2 bases, with 11 bases between the two germline ends. The CDR3 contains 14 residues. The CDR3 DNA sequence: TGTGCCAGCAGCCGCTCACCCTCCACAGATACGCAGTATTTT. This gives the protein CASSRSPSTDTQYF. The full variable domain, in which reference TRBV7-2 and TRBJ2-3 provide the parts outside the CDR3, is GAGVSQSPSNKVTEKGKDVELRCDPISGHTALYWYRQSLGQGLEFLIYFQGNSAPDKSGLPSDRFSAERTGGSVSTLTIQRTQQEDSAVYLCASSRSPSTDTQYFGPGTRLTVL.

The table lists this clonotype with a few counts. V is TRBV20-1 and J is TRBJ2-1; D is ambiguous. V lost 5 bases to trimming and J lost 8 bases, with 16 bases between them. The length of the CDR3 is 13 residues. Germline V CDR1 and CDR2: DFQATT, SNEGSKA (reference sequence). CDR3 coding DNA: TGCAGTGCTTTATTGGGTAGTATGCATGAGCAGTTCTTC. It yields the protein CSALLGSMHEQFF.

This clonotype was seen a few times. V and J are TRBV7-2 and TRBJ1-6, with no clear D. The germline V gene has CDR1 SGHTA and CDR2 FQGNSA. Between the trimmed V and J ends, which lost 2 bases and 10 bases, there was a span of 9 bases. The CDR3 is 13 residues long. The CDR3 sequence is CASSLTQRSPLHF. The CDR3 DNA reads TGTGCCAGCAGCTTAACTCAGCGGTCACCCCTCCACTTT.

This chain links TRBV12-3 or TRBV12-4 with TRBJ1-2; D remains unclear. The ends were cut back, 2 bases at V and 4 bases at J, with 11 bases in the middle. This CDR3 comprises 14 residues. The CDR3 is CASSLSPFCYGYTF. The CDR3 nucleotides are TGTGCCAGCAGTTTATCCCCATTTTGCTATGGCTACACCTTC.

The J gene is TRBJ1-1, the V gene TRBV20-1, with D perhaps TRBD1 (5 bases). Looked up from germline, CDR1 is DFQATT and CDR2 is SNEGSKA (reference sequence). The CDR3 is made up of 11 amino acids. V lost 3 bases to trimming and J lost 11 bases, with 13 bases between them. The chain's CDR3 is CSARIEGRAFF. The CDR3, as DNA: TGCAGTGCTAGGATTGAGGGACGGGCTTTCTTT.

This clonotype was picked up a small number of times. This chain connects TRBV20-1 to TRBJ1-2; D is unclear. V was clipped by 6 bases and J by 11 bases, with 22 bases between them. This CDR3 is 13 amino acids long. The V gene's germline CDR1 is DFQATT and CDR2 SNEGSKA (reference sequence). CDR3: CSAAGENPMGYTF. The DNA for the CDR3 is TGCAGTGCAGCCGGAGAGAATCCTATGGGGTACACCTTC.

The J gene is TRBJ2-3, the V gene TRBV12-3 or TRBV12-4; 11 nucleotides match TRBD2. The length of the CDR3 is 16 residues. The V gene end was trimmed by 1 base and the J gene end by 2 bases; junction bases not matched to a gene: 2. The CDR3 loop reads CASSLGLAGYTDTQYF. CDR3 coding DNA: TGTGCCAGCAGTTTAGGACTAGCGGGATACACAGATACGCAGTATTTT.

This clonotype has just a few counts. The chain couples TRBV7-2 to TRBJ2-1; 8 bases are a match to TRBD2. Germline loops: CDR1 SGHTA, CDR2 FQGNSA. The length of the CDR3 is 14 residues. Trimming removed 6 bases from V and 4 bases from J; junction bases left unmatched: 5. The CDR3 here is CASSKRGTYNEQFF. The CDR3 DNA follows: TGTGCCAGCAGTAAGCGGGGGACTTACAATGAGCAGTTCTTC. The full variable domain, rest sourced from reference TRBV7-2 and TRBJ2-1, is GAGVSQSPSNKVTEKGKDVELRCDPISGHTALYWYRQSLGQGLEFLIYFQGNSAPDKSGLPSDRFSAERTGGSVSTLTIQRTQQEDSAVYLCASSKRGTYNEQFFGPGTRLTVL.

CDR3 nucleotides: TGCAGTGCTGGGGGACTAGCGGGGGCCGGAGATACGCAGTATTTT. This gives the protein CSAGGLAGAGDTQYF. The chain has TRBV20-1 and TRBJ2-3, with TRBD2 matching over 14 bases. The CDR3 totals 15 residues. V was pared by 5 bases and J by 5 bases, with 6 bases of the junction left unmatched. Germline lookup yields CDR1 DFQATT and CDR2 SNEGSKA (reference sequence).

This clonotype appeared a few times. The rearrangement uses TRBV4-1 and TRBJ2-5; tentatively, D is TRBD1 or TRBD2 (5 bases each). This CDR3 spans 14 amino acids. Trimming removed 3 bases at V and 6 bases at J, with 14 bases between. The germline gives CDR1 MGHRA, CDR2 YSYEKL. The CDR3 region is CASSQNPGPKTQYF. The DNA for the CDR3 is TGCGCCAGCAGCCAGAACCCGGGGCCGAAGACCCAGTACTTC.

This clonotype was seen repeatedly, ten times or more. The genes are TRBV6-1 and TRBJ2-7; D is possibly TRBD1 (5 bases). This CDR3 comprises 14 residues. Trimming stripped 6 bases from V and 6 bases from J, with 18 bases between. The germline V gene encodes CDR1 MNHNS and CDR2 SASEGT. Here the CDR3 DNA reads TGTGCCAGCAGGGCCTCTGGGGCCCGCAGCGAGCAGTACTTC. This gives the protein CASRASGARSEQYF.

The chain is built from TRBV20-1 and TRBJ2-7, with TRBD1 identical over 11 bases. V lost 6 bases, J lost 2 bases, and 9 bases stayed unmatched. CDR3 size: 15 residues. The germline CDR1 and CDR2 sequences are DFQATT and SNEGSKA (reference sequence). CDR3 sequence: CSASLGTGGAYEQYF. DNA of the CDR3: TGCAGTGCAAGCCTCGGGACAGGGGGGGCCTACGAGCAGTACTTC.

The chain is built from TRBV10-3 and TRBJ1-2, with 7 bases lining up with TRBD1. With V trimmed by 1 base and J by 7 bases, 6 bases remained unmatched. The germline V gene encodes CDR1 ENHRY and CDR2 SYGVKD. This CDR3 has 14 residues. The CDR3 loop is CAISEWKGASGYTF. CDR3 DNA: TGTGCCATCAGTGAGTGGAAGGGGGCGAGTGGCTACACCTTC.

This clonotype was picked up a small number of times. The chain recombines TRBV29-1 with TRBJ2-3; 13 nucleotides line up with TRBD2. With 5 bases clipped from V and 6 bases from J, the junction kept 5 bases outside the gene matches. The germline gives CDR1 SQVTM, CDR2 ANQGSEA. This CDR3 has 14 amino acids. In DNA form, the CDR3 reads TGCAGCGTTTGGACTAGCGGGAGAAGGGATACGCAGTATTTT. The encoded protein is CSVWTSGRRDTQYF.

This chain joins TRBV7-3 and TRBJ2-3, with 9 bases lining up with TRBD2. CDR3 length equals 15 residues. Germline V gene sequence: CDR1 SGHTA, CDR2 FQGTGA. V shed 5 bases, J shed 6 bases, and the junction held 9 bases outside the gene matches. CDR3 protein: CASSTTGLARDTQYF. DNA of the CDR3: TGTGCCAGCAGCACCACGGGACTAGCTCGTGATACGCAGTATTTT. Combining the CDR3 with reference TRBV7-3 and TRBJ2-3 gives the whole variable domain GAGVSQTPSNKVTEKGKYVELRCDPISGHTALYWYRQSLGQGPEFLIYFQGTGAADDSGLPNDRFFAVRPEGSVSTLKIQRTERGDSAVYLCASSTTGLARDTQYFGPGTRLTVL.

This clonotype was counted a few times. CDR3 nucleotides: TGTGCCAGCACCCTAGGAGGGACAGGGCCGCTGGGCTACACCTTC. It translates to CASTLGGTGPLGYTF. The rearrangement uses TRBV7-2 and TRBJ1-2, with TRBD1 identical over 9 bases. The length of the CDR3 is 15 residues. CDR1 is SGHTA and CDR2 is FQGNSA in the germline V gene. Germline trimming cut 7 bases from V and 8 bases from J; bases unmatched to any gene: 14.

As regards this clonotype: A much larger clone lies one base from this, so it may be a read error. The CDR3 sequence is CATSDAGGPPSEQYF. The CDR3 DNA is TGTGCCACCAGTGATGCAGGGGGCCCCCCGAGTGAGCAGTACTTC. The chain has TRBV24-1 and TRBJ2-7, with 8 bases aligning to TRBD1. Germline trimming cut 3 bases from V and 7 bases from J; bases unmatched to any gene: 10. The CDR3 consists of 15 residues. CDR1 is KGHDR, CDR2 SFDVKD, per germline.